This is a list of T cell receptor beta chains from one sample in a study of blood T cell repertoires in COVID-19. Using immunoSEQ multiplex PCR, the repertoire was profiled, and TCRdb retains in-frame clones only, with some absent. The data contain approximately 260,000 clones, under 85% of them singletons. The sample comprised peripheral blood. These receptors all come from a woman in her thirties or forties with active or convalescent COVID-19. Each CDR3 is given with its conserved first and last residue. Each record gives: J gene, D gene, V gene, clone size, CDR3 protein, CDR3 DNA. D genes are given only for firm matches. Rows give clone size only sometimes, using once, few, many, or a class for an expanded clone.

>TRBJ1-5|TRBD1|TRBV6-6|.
CASWDRGGPGHQPQHF
TGTGCCAGCTGGGACAGGGGAGGGCCAGGGCATCAGCCCCAGCATTTT
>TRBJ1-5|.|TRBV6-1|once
CASSAYGHRSNQPQHF
TGTGCCAGCAGTGCTTATGGACACCGTAGCAATCAGCCCCAGCATTTT
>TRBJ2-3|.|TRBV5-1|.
CASSAQGDTQYF
TGCGCCAGCAGCGCGCAGGGGGATACGCAGTATTTT
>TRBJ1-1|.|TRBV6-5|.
CASTKGEGTNTEAFF
TGTGCCAGCACCAAAGGGGAGGGGACTAACACTGAAGCTTTCTTT
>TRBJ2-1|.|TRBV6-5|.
CASRTVVSSYNEQFF
TGTGCCAGCAGAACCGTGGTTAGCTCCTACAATGAGCAGTTCTTC
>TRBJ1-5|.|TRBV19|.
CASTSYGNQPQHF
TGTGCCAGTACGTCGTATGGCAATCAGCCCCAGCATTTT
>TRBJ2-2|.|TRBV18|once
CASSQQGNTGELFF
TGTGCCAGCTCCCAACAGGGGAACACCGGGGAGCTGTTTTTT
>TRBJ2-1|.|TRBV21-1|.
CASSHRTLAGSYNEQFF
TGTGCCAGCAGCCACAGAACTCTAGCGGGGAGCTACAATGAGCAGTTCTTC
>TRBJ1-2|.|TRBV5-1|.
CASSGTNENGYTF
TGCGCCAGCAGCGGTACGAATGAGAATGGCTACACCTTC
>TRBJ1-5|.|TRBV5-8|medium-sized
CASSSTVQVQPQHF
TGTGCCAGCAGCTCGACAGTTCAGGTACAGCCCCAGCATTTT
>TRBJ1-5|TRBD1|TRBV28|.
CASSFASSKGAGQPQHF
TGTGCCAGCAGTTTCGCGAGTAGCAAGGGGGCCGGACAGCCCCAGCATTTT
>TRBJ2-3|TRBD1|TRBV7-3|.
CASSPGGITDTQYF
TGTGCCAGCAGTCCAGGGGGCATCACAGATACGCAGTATTTT
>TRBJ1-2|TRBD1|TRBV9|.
CASSVDYGRDRGGYTF
TGTGCCAGCAGCGTCGATTATGGGCGGGACAGGGGTGGCTACACCTTC
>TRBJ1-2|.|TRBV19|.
CASRWGSFNYGYTF
TGTGCCAGTAGATGGGGCAGCTTTAACTATGGCTACACCTTC
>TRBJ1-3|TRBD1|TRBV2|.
CASSERQGGSGNTIYF
TGTGCCAGCAGTGAACGTCAGGGGGGATCTGGAAACACCATATATTTT
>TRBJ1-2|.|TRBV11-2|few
CASSLALGGGNYGYTF
TGTGCCAGCAGCTTGGCTTTAGGGGGTGGTAACTATGGCTACACCTTC